Reported below is one T cell receptor (beta chain). Its antigen is currently not known. Read coverage stops 3 residues before the CDR3 terminus; the germline J gene supplies the remainder. This sample was taken from a study of T cells in women clearing cervical HPV infection (dated by TCRdb to the late 2010s). Study-wide context: Cases were approximately 25 women with histologically confirmed HPV16-related CIN3 or worse, including a couple of invasive cancers. For cases, a median interval of about 140 days, with an interquartile range of 90 to 200 days, was observed between lesion detection and blood sampling. Median age was 34 years in cases versus just over 37 in controls, and baseline characteristics did not differ significantly. Blood from cases was collected at the visit at which the lesion was first identified, whereas blood from controls was collected once infection was no longer detected. Cases and controls were matched on age within five years and on year of sample collection. HLA typing was available for only a few women, so HLA type could not be excluded as a confounder. The exploratory proof-of-principle case-control study was nested within the Guanacaste HPV Natural History Study in Costa Rica and compared TCR repertoires across cervical HPV16 outcomes. In the parent cohort, fewer than 13,000 women aged 18 or older were enrolled in Guanacaste, Costa Rica, during about 1992 to 1995 and were followed for six to seven years. Controls were 25 women whose single incident HPV16 infection cleared within 12 months without precancer or cancer developing. Quality controls consisted of five blinded duplicates per group, for a total of some 60 samples made up of approximately 50 participants and roughly 10 replicates.

Overall results and qualifications from the work: Because the number of T cells per sample was unknown, the richness differences could reflect varying T-cell content rather than repertoire biology. Random forest classifiers combining richness and V gene abundances distinguished cases from controls with an estimated AUC of roughly 0.8. Across sequencing depths, CIN3+ cases showed significantly higher TCR repertoire richness than controls, but evenness did not differ between the groups. Because of the cross-sectional design, the study could not determine whether the associations came before infection or resulted from infection, and neither effector/memory subsets nor HPV-specific T cells were isolated. Lower TRBV6-7 relative abundance was observed in cases than in controls (roughly 0.11% versus 0.16%; Bonferroni P = 0.0008).

Every participant had a single incident cervical HPV16 infection, and women with prevalent HPV16 infections were excluded. Cervical HPV DNA was detected by MY09/MY11 PCR and genotyped by dot-blot hybridization. Roughly 16 mL of heparinized blood were centrifuged, and the buffy coat was split into aliquots, frozen at -30 degrees C, and then kept at -80 degrees C. QIAGEN kits were used to extract genomic DNA from buffy coat specimens. From V the trimming removes 5 bases and from J it removes 2 bases, while the gene matches leave 3 bases of the junction unaccounted for. The CDR3 covers 13 residues, taking in both the cysteine and the phenylalanine. The CDR3 was read in part: 30 bases, with the frame set at base 1. Looking up the germline V gene (reference sequence) yields CDR1 DFQATT and CDR2 SNEGSKA. Using the immunoSEQ assay, multiplex PCR amplified TCR beta CDR3 regions from an average of approximately 1,200 ng of genomic DNA per sample. To correct primer bias, the assay used a complete synthetic TCR repertoire to set an amplification baseline. The amplicons were sequenced on the Illumina platform. Regarding the original processing steps: Sequences were error-corrected by clustering with frequency ratios and a modified nearest-neighbor algorithm and were then analyzed in the immunoSEQ Analyzer with IMGT gene definitions. At each rarefaction depth, TCR richness and evenness were averaged across 20 rarefaction repeats, and samples with fewer sequences than that depth were excluded. V, D and J gene relative abundances were compared between groups with Wilcoxon rank sum tests, applying FDR correction. In the blinded duplicates, the intraclass correlation was approximately 96% for TCR richness and averaged about 80% across approximately 60 gene segments. The table was pulled from immuneACCESS by TCRdb, which kept in-frame rearrangements only. Such tables lose some clones; where checked, under half of the loss comes from unresolved V genes, and the rest has no known cause. V, J and clone size were drawn from that table, and D and trimming were deduced from the DNA. The sample has 20,000 to 25,000 clones on record. Clones ranked in the top ten supply approximately 6% of the sample.

The V and J genes are TRBV20-1 and TRBJ2-1; TRBD2 lines up with 7 middle nucleotides. This clonotype originated in a woman between 18 and 70 years old with a cervical HPV16 infection that either progressed to CIN3+ or cleared (not recorded which). The sequencing input was blood buffy coat. The sequenced part of the CDR3 DNA is TGCAGTGCTGGGAGGGGCCCCTACAATGAG. Translation gives CSAGRGPYNE. The whole CDR3 protein is CSAGRGPYNEQFF.